Here is one TCR beta chain with its context. This entry is derived from a study of blood T cell repertoires in COVID-19. V lost 5 bases and J 5 bases, leaving 10 bases between the germline ends. The germline V gene encodes CDR1 MNHEY and CDR2 SMNVEV (reference sequence). The CDR3 extends over 13 amino acids. Study processing details: By means of reference gene primer amplification, nucleated cell counts were estimated. Data came from immunoSEQ multiplex PCR; TCRdb stores just in-frame clones and leaves some out. V and J calls and clone size are given by that table; D and trimming were obtained from the DNA. The sample consists of about 260,000 clones, more than 85% of them appearing once.

This sequence joins TRBV27 and TRBJ1-5; a weak D match, TRBD1 (6 bases). The sequenced sample consisted of peripheral blood. This receptor was taken from a woman in her fifties or sixties with COVID-19, enrolled during active disease. The CDR3 sequence is CASSLKGDQPQHF. CDR3 bases: TGTGCCAGCAGTCTCAAGGGGGATCAGCCCCAGCATTTT.